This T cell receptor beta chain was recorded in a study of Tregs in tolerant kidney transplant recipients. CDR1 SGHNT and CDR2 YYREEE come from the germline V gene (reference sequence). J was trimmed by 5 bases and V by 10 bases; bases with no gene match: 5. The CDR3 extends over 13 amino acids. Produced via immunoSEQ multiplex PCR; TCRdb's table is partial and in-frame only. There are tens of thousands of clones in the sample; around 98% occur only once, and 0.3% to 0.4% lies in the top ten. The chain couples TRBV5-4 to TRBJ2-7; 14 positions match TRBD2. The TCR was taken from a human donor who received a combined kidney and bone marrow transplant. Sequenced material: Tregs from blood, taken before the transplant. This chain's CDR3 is CAGGTSGGDEQYF. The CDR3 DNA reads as TGTGCCGGAGGGACTAGCGGGGGCGACGAGCAGTACTTC.